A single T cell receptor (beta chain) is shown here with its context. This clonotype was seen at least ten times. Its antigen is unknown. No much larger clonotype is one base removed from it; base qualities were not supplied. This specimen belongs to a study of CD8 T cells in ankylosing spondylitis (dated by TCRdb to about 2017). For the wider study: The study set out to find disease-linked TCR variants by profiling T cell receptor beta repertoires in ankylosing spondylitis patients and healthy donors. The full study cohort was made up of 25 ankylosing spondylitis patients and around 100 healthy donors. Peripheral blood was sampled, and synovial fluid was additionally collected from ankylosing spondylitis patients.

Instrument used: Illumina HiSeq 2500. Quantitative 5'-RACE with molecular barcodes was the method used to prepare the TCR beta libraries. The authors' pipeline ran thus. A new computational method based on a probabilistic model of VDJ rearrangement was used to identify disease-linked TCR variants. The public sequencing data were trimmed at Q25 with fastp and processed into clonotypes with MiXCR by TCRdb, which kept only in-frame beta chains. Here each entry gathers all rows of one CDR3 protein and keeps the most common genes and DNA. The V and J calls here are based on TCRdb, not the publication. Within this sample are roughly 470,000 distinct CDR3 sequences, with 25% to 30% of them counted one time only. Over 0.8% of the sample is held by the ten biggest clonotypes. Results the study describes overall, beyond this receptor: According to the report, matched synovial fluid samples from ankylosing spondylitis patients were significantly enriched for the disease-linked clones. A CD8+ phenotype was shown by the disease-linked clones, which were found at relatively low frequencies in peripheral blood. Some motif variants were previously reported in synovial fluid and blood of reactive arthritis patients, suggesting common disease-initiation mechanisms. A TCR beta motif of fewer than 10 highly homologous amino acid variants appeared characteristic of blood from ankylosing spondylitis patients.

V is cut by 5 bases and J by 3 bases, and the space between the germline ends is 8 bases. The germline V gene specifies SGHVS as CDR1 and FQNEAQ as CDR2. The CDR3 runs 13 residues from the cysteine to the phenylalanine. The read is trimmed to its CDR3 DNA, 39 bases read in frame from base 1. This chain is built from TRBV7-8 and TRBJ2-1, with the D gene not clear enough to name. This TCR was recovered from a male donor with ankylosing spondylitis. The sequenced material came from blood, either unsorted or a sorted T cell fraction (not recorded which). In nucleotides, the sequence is TGTGCCAGCAGCGCCACGATCTACAATGAGCAGTTCTTC. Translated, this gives CASSATIYNEQFF.